Below are 16 T cell receptor beta chains sequenced from a single sample in a study of cytomegalovirus exposure and HLA in healthy donors. PCR used 60 Vbeta primers and 13 Jbeta primers. Libraries were prepared by immunoSEQ multiplex PCR; TCRdb keeps only in-frame clonotypes and omits some of them. This sample carries about 34,000 clones, with 3.4% going to the ten biggest clones. The specimen sequenced was PBMCs. Every receptor here comes from a woman in her forties in good health and CMV-seropositive.

This chain links TRBV29-1 with TRBJ1-1, with D perhaps matching TRBD1 (6 bases). CDR1 is SQVTM and CDR2 is ANQGSEA in the germline V gene. The CDR3 is 14 amino acids. The CDR3 DNA follows: TGCGGCTCTAGCAGGGGTCAGGGGAACACTGAAGCTTTCTTT. Translation: CGSSRGQGNTEAFF.

This chain links TRBV29-1 with TRBJ2-1; TRBD1 aligns across 7 bases. This CDR3 has 12 amino acids. Germline CDR1 SQVTM, CDR2 ANQGSEA. The junction had 1 base not matched to a gene; V was cut back by 6 bases and J by 2 bases. The CDR3 spells CSVTGTYNEQFF. DNA for the CDR3: TGCAGCGTGACAGGGACCTACAATGAGCAGTTCTTC.

V gene TRBV2 combines with J gene TRBJ1-2, with TRBD1 matching over 7 bases. The germline gives CDR1 SNHLY, CDR2 FYNNEI. Losses at the gene ends were 6 bases for V and 4 bases for J; bases not matched to a gene: 5. The CDR3 contains 13 residues. CDR3 sequence reads: CASSGTARYGYTF. The DNA of the CDR3 is TGTGCCAGCAGCGGGACAGCCCGCTATGGCTACACCTTC. The variable domain in full, with the rest retrieved from reference TRBV2 and TRBJ1-2, is EPEVTQTPSHQVTQMGQEVILRCVPISNHLYFYWYRQILGQKVEFLVSFYNNEISEKSEIFDDQFSVERPDGSNFTLKIRSTKLEDSAMYFCASSGTARYGYTFGSGTRLTVV.

About this clone itself: One junction end disagrees with the germline gene, perhaps due to a read error. The CDR3 bases are TGTGCCAGCATACAAGCGGGAGGGCTTGGTGGCCACTTC. Its protein product is CASIQAGGLGGHF. This sequence joins TRBV6-1 and TRBJ2-5; the match to TRBD2 covers 10 bases. The CDR3 covers 13 residues. Germline V lookup: CDR1 MNHNS, CDR2 SASEGT.

This sequence joins TRBV5-1 and TRBJ1-1, with a weak D call TRBD1 (6 bases). Germline CDR1 is SGHRS and CDR2 is YFSETQ. The CDR3 has 16 amino acids. V was trimmed by 1 base and J by 0 bases, leaving 13 bases between them. DNA for the CDR3: TGCGCCAGCAGCTTGAGGCCTACAGGGATGAACACTGAAGCTTTCTTT. Translation gives CASSLRPTGMNTEAFF.

This rearrangement joins TRBV7-8 to TRBJ2-7, with a tentative D call TRBD2 (5 bases). The CDR3 covers 12 residues. Germline CDR1 is SGHVS and CDR2 is FQNEAQ. Deletions cut 3 bases from V and 3 bases from J, with 6 bases between. In nucleotides, the CDR3 is TGTGCCAGCAGCTTTCGGGACTACGAGCAGTACTTC. It specifies CASSFRDYEQYF.

The genes are TRBV6-1 and TRBJ2-7, with TRBD1 matching 7 bases. Germline values: CDR1 MNHNS, CDR2 SASEGT. Trimming took 2 bases from V and 4 from J; bases not matched to a gene: 8. This CDR3 has 15 residues. The CDR3 nucleotides are TGTGCCAGCAGTGAAACACAGGGGTCGGTGTACGAGCAGTACTTC. Its translation: CASSETQGSVYEQYF.

The V gene is TRBV29-1, the J gene TRBJ1-4; 7 nucleotides agree with TRBD1. The CDR3 is 13 residues long. After removal of 6 bases from V and 8 bases from J, the junction contained 9 bases not matched to a gene. Germline values: CDR1 SQVTM, CDR2 ANQGSEA. CDR3 region: CSVSPGQSEKLFF. Here the CDR3 DNA reads TGCAGCGTATCTCCGGGACAGAGCGAAAAACTGTTTTTT.

The chain uses TRBV19 and TRBJ2-5, with D possibly matching TRBD1 (6 bases). Trimming stripped 9 bases from V and 2 bases from J, with 13 bases between. The CDR3 runs to 13 residues. The V gene's germline CDR1 is LNHDA and CDR2 SQIVND (reference sequence). Here the CDR3 DNA reads TGTGCCAGAGGGGGAGCACGGCAAGAGACCCAGTACTTC. The encoded protein is CARGGARQETQYF.

The V gene is TRBV5-4, the J gene TRBJ1-2; no firm D call. Germline loops: CDR1 SGHNT, CDR2 YYREEE (reference sequence). Trimming took 0 bases from V and 4 from J, leaving 10 bases between them. This CDR3 has 14 residues. CDR3 protein: CASSLDSYSYGYTF. The CDR3 nucleotides read TGTGCCAGCAGCTTGGACAGTTACTCCTATGGCTACACCTTC.

The chain links TRBV7-2 to TRBJ1-3; 10 nucleotides match TRBD1. V lost 3 bases and J lost 4; bases outside the gene matches: 3. This CDR3 spans 15 amino acids. Germline lookup yields CDR1 SGHTA and CDR2 FQGNSA. The CDR3 DNA is TGTGCCAGCAGCTTGGGACAGGGGAACGGAAACACCATATATTTT. As protein: CASSLGQGNGNTIYF.

The chain carries TRBV19 and TRBJ2-7; a possible D gene is TRBD1 (5 bases). This CDR3 is built from 12 residues. Germline CDR1 LNHDA, CDR2 SQIVND (reference sequence). V was pared by 6 bases and J by 2 bases, with 8 bases between. The CDR3 coding sequence is TGTGCCAGTAGAGGACAAGCCTACGAGCAGTACTTC. The encoded protein is CASRGQAYEQYF.

The chain is built from TRBV4-1 and TRBJ2-1; TRBD1 matches 8 bases. Germline V CDR1 and CDR2: MGHRA, YSYEKL. There are 17 residues in the CDR3. J gave up 4 bases and V 4 bases, and 12 bases lay outside the gene matches. CDR3 DNA sequence: TGCGCCAGCAGCCCCCTCGGACAGGGAGGCGATTACAATGAGCAGTTCTTC. Amino acids: CASSPLGQGGDYNEQFF.

This chain connects TRBV5-6 to TRBJ2-1; unclear D gene. The V and J ends lost 1 base and 7 bases respectively, with 6 bases between them. In germline, CDR1 is SGHDT, CDR2 YYEEEE. The CDR3 sequence is 12 residues long. The CDR3 loop reads CASSLYMNEQFF. The CDR3 DNA reads TGTGCCAGCAGCTTGTACATGAATGAGCAGTTCTTC.

This chain joins TRBV18 and TRBJ2-2, with 8 nucleotides matching TRBD1. Unmatched junction bases numbered 7, after V lost 1 base and J lost 6 bases. This CDR3 is built from 16 residues. Looked up from germline, CDR1 is KGHSH and CDR2 is LQKENI. The CDR3 sequence: CASSPLWNRGAGELFF. CDR3 sequence (DNA): TGTGCCAGCTCACCACTTTGGAACAGGGGGGCCGGGGAGCTGTTTTTT.

The rearrangement joins TRBV18 to TRBJ2-7; 7 bases are a match to TRBD1. With 5 bases clipped from V and 6 bases from J, the junction kept 4 bases outside the gene matches. The CDR3 contains 12 residues. CDR1 KGHSH and CDR2 LQKENI come from the germline V gene. CDR3 nucleotide sequence: TGTGCCAGCTCAGCCACAGGGGCCGAGCAGTACTTC. Protein sequence: CASSATGAEQYF.